This section outlines one TCR beta chain sequence together with its context. The antigen is not known. This sample stems from a study of T cells in narcolepsy. Findings and caveats of the study: Reportedly, autoreactive clonotypes were serially detected in patients' blood but not controls'. Same-patient CSF and blood CD4+ T cell clonotypes included HCRT-specific and TRIB2-specific autoreactive ones.

Data came from immunoSEQ multiplex PCR; TCRdb stores just in-frame clones and leaves some out. The sample carries fewer than 35,000 clones, just under 80% recorded once. This CDR3 is built from 15 residues. V was clipped by 0 bases and J by 1 base, with 7 bases between them. From germline, CDR1 is SGHAT and CDR2 FQNNGV. The TCR was taken from a human donor with narcolepsy. The sample taken for sequencing was CD45RA- memory CD4+ T cells from PBMCs. The rearrangement joins TRBV11-2 to TRBJ2-4, with a weak D call TRBD1 (6 bases). The CDR3 DNA is TGTGCCAGCAGCTTAGAGGGGGCTGCCAAAAACATTCAGTACTTC. Translated, it gives CASSLEGAAKNIQYF.